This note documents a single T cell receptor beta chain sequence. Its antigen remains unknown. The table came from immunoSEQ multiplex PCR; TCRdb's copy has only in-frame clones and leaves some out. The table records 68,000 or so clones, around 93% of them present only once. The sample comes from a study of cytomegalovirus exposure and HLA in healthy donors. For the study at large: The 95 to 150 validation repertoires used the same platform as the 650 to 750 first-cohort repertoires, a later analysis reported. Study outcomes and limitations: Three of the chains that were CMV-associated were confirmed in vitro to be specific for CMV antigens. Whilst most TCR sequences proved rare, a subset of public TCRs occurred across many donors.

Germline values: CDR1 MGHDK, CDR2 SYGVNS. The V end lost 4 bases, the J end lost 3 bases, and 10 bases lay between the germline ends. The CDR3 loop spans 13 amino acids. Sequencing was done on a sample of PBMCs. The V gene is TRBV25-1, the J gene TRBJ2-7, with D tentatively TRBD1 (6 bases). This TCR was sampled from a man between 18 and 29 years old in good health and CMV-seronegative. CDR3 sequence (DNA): TGTGCCAGCAGTGTCCCAGGGGTCTACGAGCAGTACTTC. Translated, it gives CASSVPGVYEQYF.